This T cell receptor beta chain emerged from a study of blood T cells in healthy people across ages. The CDR3 runs to 12 residues. With 6 bases clipped from V and 7 bases from J, the junction kept 3 bases outside the gene matches. The germline V gene has CDR1 MDHEN and CDR2 SYDVKM. Each sample yielded at least 6.5 million isolated PBMCs. This clonotype came up a few times. The second PCR ran roughly 7 to 12 cycles with a sample-barcoded 5' primer and J-beta primers. TCRdb recomputed calls from the 5' RACE reads with MiXCR, one row per CDR3 protein. The sample carries roughly 2 million distinct CDR3 sequences, just under 50% recorded once.

The TCR originated in a woman aged 40 to 50 in good health. V usage is TRBV28 and J usage is TRBJ2-7; TRBD1 agrees at 10 bases. Material: blood. CDR3 sequence (DNA): TGTGCCAGCAGGGGACAGGGGATTGAGCAGTACTTC. Residues: CASRGQGIEQYF.